The source of this T cell receptor (beta chain) is a study of blood T cell repertoires in COVID-19. Study-level information: Italy, Spain and the United States were the sources of the convalescent and acute COVID-19 samples. T cells, B-cell-depleted T cells, or PBMCs provided the cDNA or gDNA that served as material.

In the source study's methods: Amplification from reference gene primers served as the basis for estimated nucleated cell counts. TCRdb's copy holds only in-frame clones and misses some; the assay was immunoSEQ multiplex PCR. From that table come the V and J calls and clone size; the DNA was used to work out D and trimming. Here the sample spans approximately 280,000 clones, approximately 85% being singletons. In this sample, this clone turned up a few times. The sample was peripheral blood. This receptor was obtained from a man in his late teens or twenties with active or convalescent COVID-19.

This CDR3 reads CASSWGTGGWGYTF. The CDR3 DNA is TGCGCCAGCAGCTGGGGGACAGGTGGTTGGGGCTACACCTTC. The chain recombines TRBV5-1 with TRBJ1-2; TRBD1 agrees at 8 bases. The CDR3 is 14 residues long. With V trimmed by 3 bases and J by 8 bases, 9 bases remained unmatched. Germline CDR1 is SGHRS and CDR2 is YFSETQ.